The 29 T cell receptor beta chains in this list originate from one sample, sequenced in a study of blood T cell repertoires in COVID-19. Sequenced by immunoSEQ multiplex PCR; TCRdb stores in-frame clones only, minus some. The table includes roughly 14,000 clones, about 86% detected once. Material for sequencing was peripheral blood. The origin of the receptors is a human donor in a cohort sampled during active COVID-19.

The rearrangement joins TRBV5-6 to TRBJ2-7, with 10 bases aligning to TRBD1. After removal of 5 bases from V and 5 bases from J, the junction contained 13 bases not matched to a gene. This CDR3 is 16 amino acids long. Germline CDR1 SGHDT, CDR2 YYEEEE. CDR3 DNA sequence: TGTGCCAGCAGTGTTACCGGGACAGGGGCGATCGACGAGCAGTACTTC. It specifies CASSVTGTGAIDEQYF.

The rearrangement uses TRBV27 and TRBJ2-3; TRBD2 aligns across 10 bases. The CDR3 covers 17 residues. Germline V CDR1 and CDR2: MNHEY, SMNVEV (reference sequence). V gave up 7 bases and J gave up 8 bases; unmatched junction bases: 18. CDR3 loop: CASNSGGATFSVGTQYF. CDR3 nucleotides: TGTGCCAGCAACAGCGGGGGGGCCACGTTTTCTGTAGGTACGCAGTATTTT.

In its sample, this clone was seen a few times. V is TRBV29-1 and J is TRBJ2-7; D is uncertain. Deletions cut 7 bases from V and 4 bases from J, with 5 bases between. This CDR3 has 9 amino acids. Germline V gene data show CDR1 as SQVTM and CDR2 as ANQGSEA. The CDR3 here is CSARYEQYF. The CDR3 DNA is TGCAGCGCCAGATACGAGCAGTACTTC.

The rearrangement joins TRBV5-1 to TRBJ1-1; D is unresolved. The germline V gene has CDR1 SGHRS and CDR2 YFSETQ. This CDR3 spans 15 amino acids. V was cut by 0 bases and J by 4 bases, with 13 bases left in between. CDR3 nucleotides: TGCGCCAGCAGCTTGGGTCCAGCCGGGAGCACTGAAGCTTTCTTT. Translating it yields CASSLGPAGSTEAFF. The whole variable domain, filled in from reference TRBV5-1 and TRBJ1-1, reads KAGVTQTPRYLIKTRGQQVTLSCSPISGHRSVSWYQQTPGQGLQFLFEYFSETQRNKGNFPGRFSGRQFSNSRSEMNVSTLELGDSALYLCASSLGPAGSTEAFFGQGTRLTVV.

The rearrangement joins TRBV15 to TRBJ2-1; D might be TRBD2 (5 bases). Germline lookup yields CDR1 LNHNV and CDR2 YYDKDF (reference sequence). V lost 2 bases and J 4 bases, leaving 12 bases between the germline ends. The length of the CDR3 is 15 residues. Here the CDR3 reads CATSRFEGSYNEQFF. The CDR3 nucleotides are TGTGCCACCAGCAGATTTGAGGGCTCATACAATGAGCAGTTCTTC.

This clone was detected a few times. The J gene is TRBJ1-2, the V gene TRBV19; 9 nucleotides align to TRBD1. The CDR3 consists of 13 residues. Germline values: CDR1 LNHDA, CDR2 SQIVND (reference sequence). J was trimmed by 6 bases and V by 4 bases; bases with no gene match: 3. The CDR3 spells CASSTDRGHGYTF. The CDR3 nucleotides read TGTGCCAGTAGTACGGACAGGGGCCATGGCTACACCTTC.

The rearrangement uses TRBV28 and TRBJ1-5, with 7 positions matching TRBD1. Trimming cost V 10 bases and J 2 bases; bases outside gene matches: 11. Per germline, CDR1 MDHEN and CDR2 SYDVKM. The CDR3 contains 15 residues. The CDR3 here is CAIETRQGGNQPQHF. The CDR3 region has the DNA TGTGCCATCGAGACAAGGCAGGGGGGCAATCAGCCCCAGCATTTT.

By sample fraction, this clone is large. This rearrangement joins TRBV7-8 to TRBJ1-4, with 8 bases that match TRBD1. The trim removed 1 base at V and 0 bases at J, leaving 4 bases unmatched. The CDR3 spans 17 residues. Germline V CDR1 and CDR2: SGHVS, FQNEAQ. The CDR3: CASSLDPGGSTNEKLFF. CDR3 DNA sequence: TGTGCCAGCAGCTTAGATCCAGGGGGCTCAACTAATGAAAAACTGTTTTTT.

The J gene is TRBJ2-5, the V gene TRBV18; maybe TRBD1 (6 bases). V lost 2 bases and J lost 5, with 18 bases in between. This CDR3 is built from 16 residues. Germline CDR1 and CDR2: KGHSH and LQKENI. The CDR3 nucleotides are TGTGCCAGCTCACCAATAAAGCCAGGGGCGGAGGAGACCCAGTACTTC. It specifies CASSPIKPGAEETQYF.

The chain employs TRBV12-3 or TRBV12-4 and TRBJ2-7; TRBD2 might be the D (5 bases). V dropped 7 bases and J dropped 5 bases, with 12 bases sitting between them. This CDR3 spans 12 amino acids. DNA of the CDR3: TGTGCCAGCAATTCCCCCGGGAACGAGCAGTACTTC. Protein product: CASNSPGNEQYF.

The J gene is TRBJ1-1, the V gene TRBV7-9; D might be TRBD1 (6 bases). V was cut by 5 bases and J by 4 bases, with 17 bases left in between. CDR1 is SEHNR and CDR2 is FQNEAQ in the germline V gene (reference sequence). The CDR3 has 15 residues. The CDR3 sequence: CASSATTGLGTEAFF. The CDR3 DNA sequence: TGTGCCAGCAGCGCAACTACAGGGTTGGGCACTGAAGCTTTCTTT. The whole variable domain, remainder taken from reference TRBV7-9 and TRBJ1-1, is DTGVSQNPRHKITKRGQNVTFRCDPISEHNRLYWYRQTLGQGPEFLTYFQNEAQLEKSRLLSDRFSAERPKGSFSTLEIQRTEQGDSAMYLCASSATTGLGTEAFFGQGTRLTVV.

The chain joins TRBV9 to TRBJ2-5, with 7 bases lining up with TRBD2. CDR1 SGDLS and CDR2 YYNGEE come from the germline V gene. The CDR3 is 15 residues long. The J segment lost 1 base and the V segment lost 4 bases, leaving 7 bases of the junction unmatched. CDR3 DNA: TGTGCCAGCAGCAACGGACTAGGAAGCCAAGAGACCCAGTACTTC. Protein: CASSNGLGSQETQYF. The variable domain in full, completed from reference TRBV9 and TRBJ2-5, reads DSGVTQTPKHLITATGQRVTLRCSPRSGDLSVYWYQQSLDQGLQFLIQYYNGEERAKGNILERFSAQQFPDLHSELNLSSLELGDSALYFCASSNGLGSQETQYFGPGTRLLVL.

The V and J genes are TRBV19 and TRBJ1-2; D is possibly TRBD1 (5 bases). Germline loops: CDR1 LNHDA, CDR2 SQIVND (reference sequence). V was shortened by 4 bases and J by 2 bases, with 17 bases between the two germline ends. This CDR3 has 16 residues. CDR3 in amino acids: CASSTTTEFSNYGYTF. The CDR3 nucleotides read TGTGCCAGTAGTACCACGACAGAGTTTTCCAACTATGGCTACACCTTC.

This chain joins TRBV7-8 and TRBJ2-5; D remains unclear. With 1 base removed from V and 5 bases from J, the gap between germline ends came to 8 bases. CDR1 and CDR2 from the germline V gene are SGHVS and FQNEAQ. The CDR3 is made up of 13 amino acids. CDR3 in DNA: TGTGCCAGCAGCTTAGAAGCAACGGAGACCCAGTACTTC. Translated: CASSLEATETQYF.

The rearrangement uses TRBV4-2 and TRBJ2-3; 8 positions agree with TRBD2. CDR1 is LGHNA and CDR2 is YNFKEQ in the germline V gene. CDR3 length equals 16 residues. J gave up 4 bases and V 0 bases, and 6 bases lay outside the gene matches. The CDR3 region has the DNA TGTGCCAGCAGCCAAGAGTTAGCGGGATGGTCAGATACGCAGTATTTT. Its protein is CASSQELAGWSDTQYF.

The chain links TRBV10-3 to TRBJ2-7; D perhaps matches TRBD1 (5 bases). Between the trimmed V and J ends, which lost 2 bases and 6 bases, there was a span of 14 bases. Germline V lookup: CDR1 ENHRY, CDR2 SYGVKD. This CDR3 has 14 residues. CDR3: CAISEEVRATEQYF. CDR3 in DNA: TGTGCCATCAGTGAGGAAGTCAGGGCCACCGAGCAGTACTTC.

The rearrangement joins TRBV6-2 or TRBV6-3 to TRBJ2-3; 7 bases are a match to TRBD1. The CDR3 totals 16 residues. V lost 4 bases, J lost 1 base, and 8 bases stayed unmatched. In germline, CDR1 is MNHEY, CDR2 SVGEGT. The CDR3 DNA follows: TGTGCCAGCAGTTCCACCACAGGGGTACGCACAGATACGCAGTATTTT. It is translated as CASSSTTGVRTDTQYF.

This clone turned up a few times. This chain joins TRBV4-1 and TRBJ1-4; 7 nucleotides match TRBD1. Germline V gene lookup returns CDR1 MGHRA and CDR2 YSYEKL. The CDR3 loop spans 16 amino acids. V lost 1 base and J lost 2; bases outside the gene matches: 4. CDR3 sequence: CASSQGGTATNEKLFF. The CDR3 nucleotides read TGCGCCAGCAGCCAAGGGGGGACAGCGACTAATGAAAAACTGTTTTTT.

The chain employs TRBV4-1 and TRBJ2-7; no reliable D call. Between the trimmed V and J ends, which lost 0 bases and 4 bases, there was a span of 13 bases. The germline V gene has CDR1 MGHRA and CDR2 YSYEKL. There are 15 residues in the CDR3. As DNA, the CDR3 is TGCGCCAGCAGCCAAGAGATCGGTCTCGGGTACGAGCAGTACTTC. Its protein is CASSQEIGLGYEQYF.

The V and J genes are TRBV6-5 and TRBJ1-1; a possible D gene is TRBD1 (5 bases). V was trimmed by 4 bases and J by 0 bases, leaving 15 bases between them. The CDR3 is 16 amino acids. Germline values: CDR1 MNHEY, CDR2 SVGAGI. The DNA for the CDR3 is TGTGCCAGCAGTTTACGGGGCAGGGACTTGAACACTGAAGCTTTCTTT. It encodes CASSLRGRDLNTEAFF.

The V and J genes are TRBV6-5 and TRBJ2-2; D unresolved. This CDR3 is 13 amino acids long. Germline V gene sequence: CDR1 MNHEY, CDR2 SVGAGI. V lost 6 bases to trimming and J lost 1 base, with 6 bases between them. The chain's CDR3 is CASSSRNTGELFF. The DNA for the CDR3 is TGTGCCAGCAGCTCCAGGAACACCGGGGAGCTGTTTTTT.

This chain connects TRBV7-9 to TRBJ2-7; weak D call: TRBD1 (6 bases). Germline V lookup: CDR1 SEHNR, CDR2 FQNEAQ (reference sequence). V was pared by 3 bases and J by 4 bases, with 7 bases between. This CDR3 is 12 amino acids long. CDR3 amino acids: CASSLTGYEQYF. The DNA for the CDR3 is TGTGCCAGCAGCTTGACAGGTTACGAGCAGTACTTC.

The rearrangement uses TRBV5-1 and TRBJ2-3, with 7 nucleotides matching TRBD2. Germline CDR1 is SGHRS and CDR2 is YFSETQ. The CDR3 length is 16 residues. The ends lost 0 bases at V and 4 bases at J; junction bases unmatched: 8. The CDR3 DNA reads TGCGCCAGCAGCTTGGGGGCGGTTGCGGGGGCAGATACGCAGTATTTT. Its translation: CASSLGAVAGADTQYF.

The V gene is TRBV6-5, the J gene TRBJ2-3; D call uncertain. The V end lost 0 bases, the J end lost 4 bases, and 14 bases lay between the germline ends. The CDR3 runs 16 residues. Germline V CDR1 and CDR2: MNHEY, SVGAGI. The CDR3 bases are TGTGCCAGCAGTTACTCGGAGTCCCCCGGTGCAGATACGCAGTATTTT. Protein product: CASSYSESPGADTQYF.

This chain uses TRBV6-2 or TRBV6-3 with TRBJ2-3; no definite D call. The CDR3 contains 14 residues. Germline CDR1 and CDR2: MNHEY and SVGEGT. V lost 0 bases to trimming and J lost 3 bases, with 7 bases between them. The CDR3 DNA follows: TGTGCCAGCAGTTACTCGAGACTTACAGATACGCAGTATTTT. This sequence encodes CASSYSRLTDTQYF.

The chain uses TRBV20-1 and TRBJ2-1; 7 bases agree with TRBD2. From germline, CDR1 is DFQATT and CDR2 SNEGSKA (reference sequence). The length of the CDR3 is 16 residues. After removal of 3 bases from V and 4 bases from J, the junction contained 12 bases not matched to a gene. Here the CDR3 DNA reads TGCAGTGCTAGTCCGATTGGCCTAGCGGATTACAATGAGCAGTTCTTC. It is translated as CSASPIGLADYNEQFF.

V and J are TRBV6-5 and TRBJ1-2; maybe TRBD1 (5 bases). Trimming shortened V by 6 bases and J by 8 bases, and 16 bases separated the two germline ends. The germline CDR1 and CDR2 sequences are MNHEY and SVGAGI. The CDR3 consists of 13 residues. CDR3: CASSRGREDGYTF. CDR3 in DNA: TGTGCCAGCAGCCGGGGGAGGGAAGACGGCTACACCTTC.

This rearrangement joins TRBV10-3 to TRBJ2-1; TRBD2 matches 10 bases. The CDR3 sequence is 15 residues long. Germline V gives CDR1 ENHRY, CDR2 SYGVKD. The J segment lost 9 bases and the V segment lost 3 bases, leaving 8 bases of the junction unmatched. CDR3 sequence reads: CAISDDSGGPGEQFF. The DNA for the CDR3 is TGTGCCATCAGTGATGATAGCGGGGGGCCGGGTGAGCAGTTCTTC.

The chain uses TRBV19 and TRBJ1-4, with no clear D. The CDR3 has 15 residues. The germline V gene encodes CDR1 LNHDA and CDR2 SQIVND (reference sequence). V was trimmed by 6 bases and J by 1 base, leaving 12 bases between them. In DNA form, the CDR3 reads TGTGCCAGTAGAACCCCGCCGGGAACTAATGAAAAACTGTTTTTT. Translating gives CASRTPPGTNEKLFF. The full variable domain, its missing parts supplied by reference TRBV19 and TRBJ1-4, is DGGITQSPKYLFRKEGQNVTLSCEQNLNHDAMYWYRQDPGQGLRLIYYSQIVNDFQKGDIAEGYSVSREKKESFPLTVTSAQKNPTAFYLCASRTPPGTNEKLFFGSGTQLSVL.